The entry below gives a single T cell receptor beta chain sequence along with its context. Its specificity is not known. Sequencing used immunoSEQ multiplex PCR; TCRdb keeps in-frame clones, though not all of them. The data show around 100,000 clones, nearly 95% seen once. This specimen comes from a study of siplizumab effects on memory and regulatory T cells. Notes on the study in general: On average, approximately 70% of mappable alloreactive CD4+ clones were Treg-derived under siplizumab, against 25% to 30% in controls. The diversity of naive T cells seemed greater than that of memory cells, and their alloresponse contribution seemed major.

The CDR3 sequence is 14 residues long. Germline values: CDR1 SNHLY, CDR2 FYNNEI. Trimming took 2 bases from V and 6 from J, leaving 10 bases between them. The rearrangement uses TRBV2 and TRBJ1-4; weak D call: TRBD1 (5 bases). What was sequenced was non-Treg CD4+ T cells sorted from blood. The sequence came from a human donor in good health. The CDR3, as DNA: TGTGCCAGCAGTGAACAGGGTATGGATGAAAAACTGTTTTTT. This encodes CASSEQGMDEKLFF.